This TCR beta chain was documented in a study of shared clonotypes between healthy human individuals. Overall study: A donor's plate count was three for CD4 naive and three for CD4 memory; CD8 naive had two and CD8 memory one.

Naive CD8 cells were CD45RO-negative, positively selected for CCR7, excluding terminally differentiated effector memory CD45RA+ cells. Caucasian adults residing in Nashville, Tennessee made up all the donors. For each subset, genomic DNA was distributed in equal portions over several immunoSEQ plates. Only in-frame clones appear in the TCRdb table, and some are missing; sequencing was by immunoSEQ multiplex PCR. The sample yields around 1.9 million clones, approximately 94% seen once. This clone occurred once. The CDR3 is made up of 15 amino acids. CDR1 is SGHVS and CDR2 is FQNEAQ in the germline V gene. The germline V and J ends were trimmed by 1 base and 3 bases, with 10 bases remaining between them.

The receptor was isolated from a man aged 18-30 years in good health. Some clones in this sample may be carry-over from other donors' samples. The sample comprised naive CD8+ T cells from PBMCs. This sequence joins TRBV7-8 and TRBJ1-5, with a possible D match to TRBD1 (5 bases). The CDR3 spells CASSLGSGFNQPQHF. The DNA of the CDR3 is TGTGCCAGCAGCTTAGGGTCAGGGTTCAATCAGCCCCAGCATTTT.